This TCR beta chain is drawn from a study of CD8+CD57+ T cells in acquired aplastic anemia. Germline CDR1 and CDR2: WNHNN and SYGVQD (reference sequence). This CDR3 region has 15 residues. V was cut by 0 bases and J by 10 bases, with 13 bases left in between. The template used for profiling TCR beta VDJ and CDR3 was genomic DNA. TCRdb re-called the reads with MiXCR, one entry per CDR3 protein. The sample contains roughly 260,000 distinct CDR3 sequences, approximately 45% of which appear only once. It was patients with CD8+CD57+ cell expansion by flow cytometry who were chosen for sequencing. The sequence was collected from a human donor with aplastic anemia. The V and J genes are TRBV10-1 and TRBJ1-6; D unresolved. Sequencing used sorted CD4+, CD8+, or CD8+CD57+ T cells (not recorded which) from PBMCs. CDR3 bases: TGCGCCAGCAGTGAGTCGGTGGGATTTCGGTCACCCCTCCACTTT. Its protein product is CASSESVGFRSPLHF.